The source of this T cell receptor (beta chain) is a study of blood T cell repertoires in COVID-19. Sequenced by immunoSEQ multiplex PCR; TCRdb stores in-frame clones only, minus some. The sample carries under 200,000 clones, about 85% recorded once. V lost 0 bases, J lost 5 bases, and 16 bases lay in between. This CDR3 contains 15 residues. The V gene's germline CDR1 is GTSNPN and CDR2 SVGIG (reference sequence). The genes are TRBV30 and TRBJ1-1; D is perhaps TRBD1 (5 bases). Sample: peripheral blood. The origin of this receptor is a man aged 55 to 69 who had recovered from COVID-19. The CDR3 DNA reads as TGTGCCTGGAGTGTGGCGGGGGGATTATCTACTGAAGCTTTCTTT. This gives the protein CAWSVAGGLSTEAFF.